This T cell receptor (beta chain) was sequenced for a study of cytomegalovirus exposure and HLA in healthy donors. General observations from the study: Cytomegalovirus status, reportedly, was diagnosed with high specificity and sensitivity by the classifier. Analysis was carried out at a later point, and it linked a missense DCLRE1C variant to TCR beta V- and J-gene trimming. Researchers counted over 150 TCR beta chains as cytomegalovirus-associated.

About this clone itself: The target antigen is unknown. The same CDR3 is also encoded by other DNA sequences in this sample.

PCR amplification relied on 60 Vbeta primers (plus 13 Jbeta primers). Measured with immunoSEQ multiplex PCR; TCRdb has only the in-frame clones, and not every one. Here the sample spans 150,000 to 200,000 clones, 70% to 90% being singletons. Germline V gene sequence: CDR1 GTSNPN, CDR2 SVGIG (reference sequence). CDR3 length: 13 amino acids. Trimming pared 0 bases from V and 1 base from J, leaving 5 bases between. The chain uses TRBV30 and TRBJ2-3; D unclear. The receptor comes from a woman under 30 in good health and CMV-seronegative. The specimen was PBMCs. The CDR3 DNA reads as TGTGCCTGGAGTGTACGGGGCACAGATACGCAGTATTTT. Encoded protein: CAWSVRGTDTQYF.